The entry below describes one T cell receptor beta chain. The antigen it binds to is not known. Base qualities are not recorded, but no much larger clone differs from it by a single base. The sample originates from a study of blood T cell repertoires in COVID-19 (dated by TCRdb to 2018 to 2020). With respect to the entire study: For ImmuneRACE Cohort 3, a participant was defined as recovered based on two consecutive negative NP/OP PCR tests, clearance by a healthcare professional, or resolution of symptoms. Samples covering the acute and convalescent phases of COVID-19 were provided by collaborators in the United States, Italy and Spain. HLA class I and class II types, where available, came from metadata supplied by the sample provider rather than from assay-based typing. Nearly every sample came with metadata listing a de-identified subject ID, COVID-19 status, age in years and sex. The dataset comprised deeply sampled blood TCRbeta repertoires from subjects exposed to, actively infected with, or recovered from COVID-19. The prospective study material was composed of cDNA or gDNA derived from T cells, B-cell-depleted T cells, or PBMCs. A freely available public database, intended as a resource for researchers studying the immune response to SARS-CoV-2, is where the repertoires were released. The samples were drawn from the first 160 participants of the ongoing ImmuneRACE study and from 1,254 subjects provided by 6 global collaborators. General findings and caveats noted by the study authors: Clinical and demographic metadata were provided uncurated, with the amount varying by source and participant.

The immunoSEQ Assay, a bias-controlled multiplex PCR, was used to amplify TCRbeta CDR3 regions from genomic DNA. The published analysis was carried out like this. The number of nucleated cells in each sample was estimated from the amplification of reference gene primers within the assay. Sequence reads were collapsed and filtered to measure the absolute abundance of every unique TCRbeta CDR3 rearrangement. For each sample, productive Simpson clonality was calculated by taking the square root of Simpson's diversity index across productive rearrangements. The clones in this table, taken by TCRdb from immuneACCESS, are in-frame only. Not every clone is retained; where verified, under half of the shortfall comes from an unresolved V gene, and the cause of the rest is unknown. The V and J calls and clone size come from that table; D and trimming were worked out from the DNA. The sample table shows hundreds of thousands of clones, and 88% are seen once. 2% to 2.5% of the sample is taken by the ten largest.

V loses 4 bases at its end and J loses 0 bases; junction bases beyond the gene matches: 11. Via the germline V gene, CDR1 is SGHVT and CDR2 SQSDAQ. Taken from cysteine to phenylalanine, the CDR3 has 17 residues. The sequence is cut down to CDR3 DNA, 51 bases in frame from base 1. Participants in the prospective study were aged about 18 to 95 years, lived in 20 to 25 United States geographic areas, and enrolled through a virtual design. In the prospective study, participants were assigned to cohorts based on the clinical history participants reported in a screening survey and a study questionnaire. Each participant in the prospective study had whole blood, serum and a nasopharyngeal or oropharyngeal swab collected by mobile phlebotomists. Participants in the prospective study had the option to provide additional blood draws and questionnaires over a roughly 2-month period. Blood samples from the prospective study were shipped frozen or at room temperature prior to DNA extraction.

The TCR comes from a woman in her sixties or seventies in a cohort exposed to, infected with or recovered from COVID-19 (not recorded which). The rearranged segments are TRBV7-4 and TRBJ2-7, and TRBD1 aligns with 8 junction nucleotides. The sample was PBMCs or T cells enriched from blood (not recorded which). The DNA sequence reads TGTGCCAGCAGCTCAAGACAGGGGCGAATCGGCTCCTACGAGCAGTACTTC. This codes for CASSSRQGRIGSYEQYF.